This T cell receptor (beta chain) appears in the sequencing data of a study of shared clonotypes between healthy human individuals. Study-wide results and limits: Generally, estimated richness proved larger in naive subsets than it did in memory subsets.

This clone came up once. Its antigen is not known. Replicate sorted-subset PCRs were loaded with around 200 ng DNA, tens of thousands of T cell genomes. How the authors handled the data: Filtering differed because ImmunoSEQ produced junction-only sequences that carried no quality scores. Assay: immunoSEQ multiplex PCR; the TCRdb copy retains only in-frame clones and omits some. The D gene and trimming were derived from the DNA, and the V and J assignments and clone size from that table. The sample gives 1,500,000 or so clones, roughly 96% of which show up once; about 1.2% is in the top ten. The CDR3 has 13 amino acids. The germline CDR1 and CDR2 sequences are SGHKS and YYEKEE (reference sequence). V lost 4 bases and J lost 4, with 9 bases in between.

Sequencing used naive CD4+ T cells sorted from blood. Subset: CD45RA+ positively selected. The rearrangement uses TRBV5-5 and TRBJ1-5; D gene unclear. The sequence was collected from a man between 25 and 39 years old in good health. CDR3 in amino acids: CASSVRGNQPQHF. DNA for the CDR3: TGTGCCAGCAGCGTGCGAGGTAATCAGCCCCAGCATTTT.